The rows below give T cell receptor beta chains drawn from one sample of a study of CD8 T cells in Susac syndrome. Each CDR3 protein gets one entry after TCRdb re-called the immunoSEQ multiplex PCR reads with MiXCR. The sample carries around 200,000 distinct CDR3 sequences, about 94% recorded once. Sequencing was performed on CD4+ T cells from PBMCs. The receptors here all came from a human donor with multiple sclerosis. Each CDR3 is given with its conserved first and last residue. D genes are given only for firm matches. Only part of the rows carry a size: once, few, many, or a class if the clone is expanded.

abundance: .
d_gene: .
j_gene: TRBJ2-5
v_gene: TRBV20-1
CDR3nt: TGCAGTGCTAGAGATACCCAAGAGACCCAGTACTTC
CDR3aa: CSARDTQETQYF

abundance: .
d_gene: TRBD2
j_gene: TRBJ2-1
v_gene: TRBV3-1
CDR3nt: TGTGCCAGCAGCCCAAGGACTAGCGGGGTGAATGAGCAGTTCTTC
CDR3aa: CASSPRTSGVNEQFF

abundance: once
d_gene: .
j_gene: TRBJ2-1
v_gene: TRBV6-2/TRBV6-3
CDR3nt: TGTGCCAGCAGCAGGACCTCCTACAATGAGCAGTTCTTC
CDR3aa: CASSRTSYNEQFF

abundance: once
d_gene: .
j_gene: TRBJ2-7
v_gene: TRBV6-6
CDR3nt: TGTGCCAGCAGTTACGGGGGGGCCCGCGAGCAGTACTTC
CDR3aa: CASSYGGAREQYF

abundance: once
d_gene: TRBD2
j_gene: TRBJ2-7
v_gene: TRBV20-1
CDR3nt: TGCAGTGCTAGATCTTCGTTAGCGGGGGTGATCTACGAGCAGTACTTC
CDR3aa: CSARSSLAGVIYEQYF

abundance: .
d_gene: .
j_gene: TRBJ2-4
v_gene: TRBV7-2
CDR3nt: TGTGCCAGCAGCTTAGCGAGTGTAGCCAAAAACATTCAGTACTTC
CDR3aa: CASSLASVAKNIQYF

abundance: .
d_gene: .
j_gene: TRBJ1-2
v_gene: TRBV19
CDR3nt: TGTGCCAGTAATTTGGACAGTGATGACTCTGGCTACACCTTC
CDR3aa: CASNLDSDDSGYTF

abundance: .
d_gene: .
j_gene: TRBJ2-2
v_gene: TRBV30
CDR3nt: TGTGCCTGGAGTCGGGGTCCTCGTGTGGCCGGGGAGCTGTTTTTT
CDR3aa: CAWSRGPRVAGELFF

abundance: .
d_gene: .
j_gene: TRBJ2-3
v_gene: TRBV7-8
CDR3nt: TGTGCCAGCAGCTATGGGGGATTCACAGATACGCAGTATTTT
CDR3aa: CASSYGGFTDTQYF

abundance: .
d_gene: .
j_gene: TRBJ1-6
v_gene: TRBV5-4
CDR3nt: TGTGCCAGCAGCTTGGGACCAGCGATTGATAATTCACCCCTCCACTTT
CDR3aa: CASSLGPAIDNSPLHF

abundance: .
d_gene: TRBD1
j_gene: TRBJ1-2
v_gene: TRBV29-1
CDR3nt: TGCAGCGCCTCCGACAGGGAGAACTATGGCTACACCTTC
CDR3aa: CSASDRENYGYTF